These 9 T cell receptor beta chains share one sample of origin, sequenced in a study of T cells of healthy individuals listed by TCRdb under 2018. Receptor amplification or capture employed 5' RACE. Reads for this sample came from an Illumina MiSeq. The public sequencing data were trimmed at Q25 with fastp and processed into clonotypes with MiXCR by TCRdb, which kept only in-frame beta chains. Records with the same CDR3 protein are collapsed into one entry carrying the most frequent genes and DNA. This sample has approximately 52,000 distinct CDR3 sequences in its table, and around 15% of those were observed once. The ten largest clones represent roughly 15% of the sample. The source of these receptors is a human donor in good health.

This clonotype is medium-sized. The chain couples TRBV29-1 to TRBJ2-1; the D gene is possibly TRBD2 (5 bases). Germline-derived CDR1 and CDR2 are SQVTM and ANQGSEA. This CDR3 is built from 12 residues. Trimming removed 6 bases at V and 8 bases at J, with 14 bases between. The CDR3 region has the DNA TGCAGCGTCCTAACTAGTTTCCATGAGCAGTTCTTC. Translation gives CSVLTSFHEQFF.

The chain combines TRBV25-1 with TRBJ1-2, with D hard to call. CDR3 size: 12 residues. The V gene's germline CDR1 is MGHDK and CDR2 SYGVNS. V lost 5 bases and J lost 2, with 6 bases in between. The CDR3 region is CASSQLNYGYTF. The CDR3 region has the DNA TGTGCCAGCAGTCAGCTGAACTATGGCTACACCTTC.

The chain combines TRBV20-1 with TRBJ2-5, with TRBD1 identical over 7 bases. The germline V gene has CDR1 DFQATT and CDR2 SNEGSKA (reference sequence). The CDR3 spans 14 residues. Losses at the gene ends were 5 bases for V and 1 base for J; bases not matched to a gene: 7. CDR3 loop: CSAPLGQAQETQYF. CDR3 DNA sequence: TGCAGTGCTCCTCTCGGACAGGCCCAAGAGACCCAGTACTTC.

This clonotype occurred many times. This chain connects TRBV7-2 to TRBJ1-5; TRBD1 might be the D (5 bases). Trimming cost V 1 base and J 6 bases, with 7 bases left between them. The CDR3 consists of 13 residues. CDR1 SGHTA and CDR2 FQGNSA come from the germline V gene. In DNA form, the CDR3 reads TGTGCCAGCAGCTTAGGGGACGGTCAGCCCCAGCATTTT. As protein: CASSLGDGQPQHF.

The rearrangement joins TRBV24-1 to TRBJ2-5; 7 nucleotides align to TRBD1. This CDR3 is 17 amino acids long. From germline, CDR1 is KGHDR and CDR2 SFDVKD. J gave up 4 bases and V 4 bases, and 14 bases lay outside the gene matches. The CDR3 nucleotides are TGTGCCACCAGTGAGACAAGGGCACGGACAGGTCGAGAGACCCAGTACTTC. This sequence encodes CATSETRARTGRETQYF.

V and J are TRBV9 and TRBJ2-1; 13 bases are a match to TRBD2. Germline lookup yields CDR1 SGDLS and CDR2 YYNGEE. The CDR3 contains 15 residues. V was clipped by 3 bases and J by 7 bases; unmatched bases: 4. CDR3: CASSDTSGGGNEQFF. The CDR3 region has the DNA TGTGCCAGCAGCGACACTAGCGGGGGGGGGAATGAGCAGTTCTTC. Drawing the rest from reference TRBV9 and TRBJ2-1, the complete variable domain is DSGVTQTPKHLITATGQRVTLRCSPRSGDLSVYWYQQSLDQGLQFLIQYYNGEERAKGNILERFSAQQFPDLHSELNLSSLELGDSALYFCASSDTSGGGNEQFFGPGTRLTVL.

V usage is TRBV5-5 and J usage is TRBJ2-3, with D possibly being TRBD2 (7 bases). Trimming removed 2 bases at V and 3 bases at J, with 16 bases between. The length of the CDR3 is 16 residues. CDR1 SGHKS and CDR2 YYEKEE come from the germline V gene (reference sequence). The chain's CDR3 is CASSFKAGARTDTQYF. CDR3 in DNA: TGTGCCAGCAGCTTTAAGGCGGGGGCACGGACAGATACGCAGTATTTT.

The J gene is TRBJ1-6, the V gene TRBV7-2; possible D gene TRBD1, 6 bases. Germline V gene data show CDR1 as SGHTA and CDR2 as FQGNSA. The CDR3 has 16 amino acids. V lost 5 bases and J 7 bases, leaving 18 bases between the germline ends. The CDR3 bases are TGTGCCAGCAGCGCGGGACCTACAGGGATGAATTCACCCCTCCACTTT. This codes for CASSAGPTGMNSPLHF.

This clonotype was recorded many times. The chain links TRBV18 to TRBJ2-1; 10 nucleotides align to TRBD2. Germline CDR1 reads KGHSH; CDR2 reads LQKENI. Trimming at V came to 3 bases and at J to 8 bases, leaving 7 bases not matched to a gene. The CDR3 is 15 amino acids. The CDR3 DNA is TGTGCCAGCTCACCTAAGGTAGCGGGGGGCGATGAGCAGTTCTTC. The encoded protein is CASSPKVAGGDEQFF. The full variable domain, completed using reference TRBV18 and TRBJ2-1, is NAGVMQNPRHLVRRRGQEARLRCSPMKGHSHVYWYRQLPEEGLKFMVYLQKENIIDESGMPKERFSAEFPKEGPSILRIQQVVRGDSAAYFCASSPKVAGGDEQFFGPGTRLTVL.